The text below deals with one T cell receptor (beta chain). The antigen is not known. The sample belongs to a study of cytomegalovirus exposure and HLA in healthy donors. The protocol was immunoSEQ multiplex PCR, while the TCRdb copy is restricted to in-frame clones and leaves out a portion. The table lists 95,000 to 120,000 clones, around 95% of them singletons. Study results and caveats: The listing of some 170 TCR beta chains classed them as cytomegalovirus-associated. With high specificity and sensitivity, the classifier reportedly diagnosed cytomegalovirus status. Usually a TCR sequence was rare, but some public TCRs were found in many donors. In the 130 or so validation repertoires, a later analysis found that first-cohort TCR clusters tended to co-occur.

CDR1 is SEHNR and CDR2 is FQNEAQ in the germline V gene (reference sequence). This CDR3 contains 14 residues. V was trimmed by 5 bases and J by 5 bases, leaving 12 bases between them. The chain combines TRBV7-9 with TRBJ2-2; unclear D gene. This sequence was found in a woman under 30 in good health and CMV-seronegative. The sequencing sample was made of PBMCs. CDR3 loop: CASSRETGTGELFF. The CDR3 nucleotides are TGTGCCAGCAGCCGTGAGACGGGTACCGGGGAGCTGTTTTTT.